Below, one T cell receptor beta chain is given with its context. Its target antigen remains unknown. No much larger clone exists at a distance of one base, and base qualities are not known. The data are from a study of blood T cell repertoires in COVID-19 (TCRdb year 2020). Regarding the complete study: Collaborator samples came from the United States, Italy and Spain and covered acute and convalescent phases of COVID-19. Samples were obtained from the ongoing ImmuneRACE study (first 160 participants) and from over 1,000 subjects provided by 6 global collaborators. The prospective study material was composed of cDNA or gDNA derived from T cells, B-cell-depleted T cells, or PBMCs. Deeply sampled blood TCRbeta repertoires from subjects exposed to, actively infected with, or recovered from COVID-19 were included in the dataset. Where available, HLA class I and class II types were obtained from metadata supplied by the sample provider rather than from assay-based typing. A freely available public database, intended as a resource for researchers studying the immune response to SARS-CoV-2, is where the repertoires were released. A de-identified subject ID, COVID-19 status, age in years and sex were almost always included in the sample metadata.

What the work shows at the level of the full study, not this receptor alone: How much clinical and demographic metadata was included differed by source and by participant, and the metadata was provided uncurated.

Per the germline V gene (reference sequence), PRHDT is the CDR1 and FYEKMQ is the CDR2. The CDR3, cysteine through phenylalanine, is 17 amino acids long. Here the CDR3 DNA is all that survives: 51 bases in frame from base 1. V gives up 1 base and J gives up 0 bases, and the segment between their germline ends measures 13 bases. TCRbeta CDR3 regions were amplified from genomic DNA using the immunoSEQ Assay, a bias-controlled multiplex PCR. The authors' pipeline ran thus. Within the assay, amplification of reference gene primers was used to estimate how many nucleated cells each sample contained. To quantify the absolute abundance of each unique TCRbeta CDR3 rearrangement, sequence reads were collapsed and filtered. Productive Simpson clonality was computed per sample as the square root of Simpson's diversity index over productive rearrangements. TCRdb stores this immuneACCESS table with in-frame sequences only. Part of the clones is absent; in the studies checked, under half of the shortfall reflects unresolved V genes, and no reason is known for the rest. D and trimming come from the DNA, and the V and J calls and clone size come from that table. This sample gives roughly 200,000 clones in total; approximately 80% of them show up just once. The top ten constitute approximately 11% of the sample.

At one collaborating source in Seattle, patients were enrolled during active infection and were followed longitudinally through the course of disease. The collaborating institutions used their own protocols to collect whole blood in K2EDTA tubes. Collaborator samples were shipped for TCRbeta analysis as frozen whole blood, isolated PBMCs, or DNA extracted from either sample type. Sequencing was performed on peripheral blood. This receptor was identified in a middle-aged woman with COVID-19, enrolled during active disease. The V and J genes are TRBV13 and TRBJ2-1, with TRBD1 perhaps the D gene, on 5 matching bases. The CDR3 reads CASSLVQGVGSYNEQFF. The DNA sequence is TGTGCCAGCAGCTTAGTTCAGGGCGTTGGCTCCTACAATGAGCAGTTCTTC.